This T cell receptor beta chain was captured in a study of control samples from healthy donors and cancer patients. J lost 7 bases, V lost 4 bases, and 12 bases had no gene match. Germline CDR1 is LGHDT and CDR2 is YNNKEL (reference sequence). This CDR3 contains 16 residues. Libraries were prepared by immunoSEQ multiplex PCR; TCRdb keeps only in-frame clonotypes and omits some of them. The sample records tens of thousands of clones, about 90% being singletons. The source of this sequence is a woman aged 60-75 years with head and neck cancer. This chain connects TRBV3-1 (or the pseudogene TRBV3-2) to TRBJ1-4, with 7 bases that match TRBD1. The sequenced sample was PBMCs. The CDR3 sequence: CASSLSLTGVGEKLFF. The CDR3, as DNA: TGTGCCAGCAGCCTCTCCCTTACAGGGGTAGGTGAAAAACTGTTTTTT.